The source of this T cell receptor (beta chain) is a study of cytomegalovirus exposure and HLA in healthy donors. CDR1 and CDR2 from the germline V gene are MNHNS and SASEGT. CDR3 length equals 13 residues. Trimming shortened V by 8 bases and J by 0 bases, and 10 bases separated the two germline ends. The PCR was carried out with 60 Vbeta primers and 13 Jbeta primers. TCRdb's copy holds only in-frame clones and misses some; the assay was immunoSEQ multiplex PCR. In all, the sample yields around 26,000 clones. This TCR derives from a male donor in good health and CMV-seropositive. The chain couples TRBV6-1 to TRBJ1-1; D uncertain. Sequenced: PBMCs. The CDR3 spells CASSGRLNTEAFF. As DNA, the CDR3 is TGTGCCAGCTCTGGCAGATTGAACACTGAAGCTTTCTTT.